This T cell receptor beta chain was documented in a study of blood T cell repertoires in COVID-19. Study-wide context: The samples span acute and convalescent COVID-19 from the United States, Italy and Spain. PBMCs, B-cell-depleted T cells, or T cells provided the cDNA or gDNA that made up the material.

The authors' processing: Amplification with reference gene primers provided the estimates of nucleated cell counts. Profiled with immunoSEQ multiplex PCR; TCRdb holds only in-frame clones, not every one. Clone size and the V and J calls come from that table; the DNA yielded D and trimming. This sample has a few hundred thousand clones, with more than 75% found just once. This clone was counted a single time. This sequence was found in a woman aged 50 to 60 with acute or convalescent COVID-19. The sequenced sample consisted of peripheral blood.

In DNA, the CDR3 is TGCGCCAGCAGCCTAGACAGGGAATACGGAAACACCATATATTTT. This translates into CASSLDREYGNTIYF. The chain joins TRBV5-1 to TRBJ1-3; TRBD1 matches at 7 bases. Germline values: CDR1 SGHRS, CDR2 YFSETQ. The CDR3 extends over 15 amino acids. After removal of 4 bases from V and 4 bases from J, the junction contained 8 bases not matched to a gene.